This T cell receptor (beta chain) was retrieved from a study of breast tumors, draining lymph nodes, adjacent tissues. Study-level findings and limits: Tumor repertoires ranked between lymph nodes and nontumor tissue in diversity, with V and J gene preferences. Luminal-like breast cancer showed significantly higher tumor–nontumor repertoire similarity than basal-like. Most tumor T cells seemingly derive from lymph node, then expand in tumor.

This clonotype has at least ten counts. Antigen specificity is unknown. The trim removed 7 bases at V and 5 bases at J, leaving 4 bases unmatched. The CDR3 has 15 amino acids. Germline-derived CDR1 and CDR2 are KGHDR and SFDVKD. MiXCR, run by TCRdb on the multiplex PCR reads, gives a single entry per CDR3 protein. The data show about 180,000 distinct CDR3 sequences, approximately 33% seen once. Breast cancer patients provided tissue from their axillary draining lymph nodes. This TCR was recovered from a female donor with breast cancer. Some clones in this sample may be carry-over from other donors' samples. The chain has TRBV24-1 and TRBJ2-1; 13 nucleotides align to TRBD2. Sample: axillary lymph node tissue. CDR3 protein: CATSWTSGSHNEQFF. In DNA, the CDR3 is TGTGCCACCAGCTGGACTAGCGGGAGCCACAATGAGCAGTTCTTC.